The 22 T cell receptor beta chains below come from one sample, sequenced in a study of regulatory T cells in long-lasting Graves disease. Arm-PCR with iRepertoire HTBI primers amplified the CDR3 regions for these TCR beta libraries. Via MiXCR, TCRdb re-called the multiplex PCR reads, giving one row per CDR3 protein. Of just over 600,000 distinct CDR3 sequences in the sample, 15% to 20% were seen once. The sample's time point: newly diagnosed GD, antithyroid drugs for less than 3 months. RNA isolated from PBMCs was used to make the TCR library. These data also formed part of another study, on T cells in Graves' hyperthyroidism and ophthalmopathy.

The sample was peripheral blood mononuclear cells (PBMCs), taken at new diagnosis, from a patient treated with antithyroid drugs. These receptors were collected from a woman aged 25 to 45 with Graves disease.

This clonotype came up many times. V gene TRBV19 combines with J gene TRBJ1-5; D is perhaps TRBD1 (5 bases). The CDR3 sequence is 16 residues long. Trimming removed 4 bases at V and 5 bases at J, with 18 bases between. Per germline, CDR1 LNHDA and CDR2 SQIVND (reference sequence). This CDR3 reads CASSTLQRGWDQPQHF. In DNA form, the CDR3 reads TGTGCCAGTAGTACCCTACAACGGGGCTGGGATCAGCCCCAGCATTTT.

This clonotype was counted between two and nine times. This chain connects TRBV19 to TRBJ2-7; D is ambiguous. V was shortened by 6 bases and J by 0 bases, with 9 bases between the two germline ends. CDR1 is LNHDA, CDR2 SQIVND, per germline (reference sequence). This CDR3 is built from 13 residues. CDR3 sequence (DNA): TGTGCCAGTAGGAAGGGAAGCTCCTACGAGCAGTACTTC. Amino acid sequence: CASRKGSSYEQYF.

Ten or more counts support this clonotype. The rearrangement links TRBV11-2 to TRBJ1-1; D not certain. The germline gives CDR1 SGHAT, CDR2 FQNNGV. With 5 bases removed from V and 5 bases from J, the gap between germline ends came to 12 bases. This CDR3 has 13 amino acids. The CDR3 sequence is CASSPSWWTEAFF. The CDR3 DNA follows: TGTGCCAGCAGCCCAAGCTGGTGGACTGAAGCTTTCTTT.

The table lists this clonotype with many counts. This chain uses TRBV20-1 with TRBJ2-1; D is unclear. Germline V gene lookup returns CDR1 DFQATT and CDR2 SNEGSKA (reference sequence). The CDR3 runs 14 residues. The germline V and J ends were trimmed by 3 bases and 0 bases, with 9 bases remaining between them. Here the CDR3 DNA reads TGCAGTGCTAGTACGAGCCTCTCCTACAATGAGCAGTTCTTC. The encoded protein is CSASTSLSYNEQFF.

The CDR3 region has the DNA TGTGCCAGCTCACCACCAGCCAAAAACATTCAGTACTTC. This translates into CASSPPAKNIQYF. The chain is built from TRBV18 and TRBJ2-4; D ambiguous. Germline V gives CDR1 KGHSH, CDR2 LQKENI. The V and J ends lost 0 bases and 0 bases respectively, with 0 bases between them. The CDR3 is 13 amino acids.

This clonotype was picked up a small number of times. The V gene is TRBV3-1, the J gene TRBJ2-1; a possible D gene is TRBD2 (6 bases). The CDR3 loop spans 14 amino acids. The ends were cut back, 10 bases at V and 6 bases at J, with 19 bases in the middle. From germline, CDR1 is LGHDT and CDR2 YNNKEL (reference sequence). The CDR3 is CATHRSGYFNEQFF. CDR3 coding DNA: TGTGCCACCCACCGGAGCGGGTACTTCAATGAGCAGTTCTTC.

This clonotype was recorded many times. This rearrangement joins TRBV6-2 or TRBV6-3 to TRBJ2-7; unclear D gene. The germline V gene encodes CDR1 MNHEY and CDR2 SVGEGT. This CDR3 is built from 14 residues. Trimming removed 4 bases at V and 3 bases at J, with 13 bases between. The CDR3 region has the DNA TGTGCCAGCAGTTCCCACGAACGGAACTACGAGCAGTACTTC. Translated: CASSSHERNYEQYF.

This clonotype has ten or more counts. This chain joins TRBV12-3 or TRBV12-4 and TRBJ1-2; 7 nucleotides line up with TRBD1. V trimming: 8 bases; J trimming: 4 bases; junction bases outside the gene matches: 7. This CDR3 comprises 13 residues. DNA of the CDR3: TGTGCCAGCCGGGACAGCGGATCCTATGGCTACACCTTC. Its translation is CASRDSGSYGYTF.

The sample holds many counts of this clonotype. This chain links TRBV6-2 or TRBV6-3 with TRBJ2-5; D not resolved. Germline lookup yields CDR1 MNHEY and CDR2 SVGEGT. This CDR3 comprises 14 residues. Trimming cost V 2 bases and J 2 bases, with 9 bases left between them. This CDR3 reads CASSYGYLQETQYF. For the CDR3, the DNA is TGTGCCAGCAGTTACGGGTACCTACAAGAGACCCAGTACTTC.

This clonotype has only a few counts. This chain links TRBV28 with TRBJ1-6; no definite D call. V lost 4 bases and J 0 bases, leaving 19 bases between the germline ends. This CDR3 is built from 19 residues. CDR1 and CDR2 (germline): MDHEN, SYDVKM. CDR3 nucleotides: TGTGCCAGCAGTTGGCCCACTACGCCCCGGGACTCCTATAATTCACCCCTCCACTTT. It yields the protein CASSWPTTPRDSYNSPLHF.

This clonotype was seen many times. This chain connects TRBV7-3 to TRBJ2-3; 10 bases match TRBD1. V lost 5 bases to trimming and J lost 4 bases; unmatched junction nucleotides: 6. The germline V gene encodes CDR1 SGHTA and CDR2 FQGTGA. The CDR3 extends over 15 amino acids. In nucleotides, the CDR3 is TGTGCCAGCAGCCGCTTGGGACAGGGGTCAGATACGCAGTATTTT. It encodes CASSRLGQGSDTQYF.

This clonotype showed up many times. The chain couples TRBV20-1 to TRBJ2-5; 8 bases are shared with TRBD2. V gave up 1 base and J gave up 5 bases; unmatched junction bases: 6. Looked up from germline, CDR1 is DFQATT and CDR2 is SNEGSKA (reference sequence). This CDR3 is 14 amino acids long. In nucleotides, the CDR3 is TGCAGTGCTAGAGTTGGTAGCGGGATTGAGACCCAGTACTTC. Translation: CSARVGSGIETQYF.

About this clonotype: One base away lies a much larger clone, so this may be a sequencing read error. V and J are TRBV7-9 and TRBJ1-2; the D gene is possibly TRBD1 (5 bases). V was shortened by 5 bases and J by 3 bases, with 19 bases between the two germline ends. The CDR3 totals 16 residues. Germline assignment: CDR1 SEHNR and CDR2 FQNEAQ (reference sequence). Written as DNA, the CDR3 is TGTGCCAGCAGCGTGGGGAGGGGACTGGTGGACTATGGCTACACCTTC. It yields the protein CASSVGRGLVDYGYTF. The whole variable domain, filled in from reference TRBV7-9 and TRBJ1-2, reads DTGVSQNPRHKITKRGQNVTFRCDPISEHNRLYWYRQTLGQGPEFLTYFQNEAQLEKSRLLSDRFSAERPKGSFSTLEIQRTEQGDSAMYLCASSVGRGLVDYGYTFGSGTRLTVV.

This clonotype showed up many times. This rearrangement joins TRBV6-1 to TRBJ1-4, with D maybe TRBD1 (5 bases). The CDR3 has 14 amino acids. The germline V gene encodes CDR1 MNHNS and CDR2 SASEGT. The V gene lost 8 bases and the J gene lost 4 bases, with 14 bases spanning the gap. CDR3 region: CASAPGNYNEKLFF. CDR3 DNA: TGTGCCAGCGCACCAGGGAACTATAATGAAAAACTGTTTTTT.

The V call is TRBV20-1, the J call TRBJ2-1; D may be TRBD2 (6 bases). CDR1 and CDR2 (germline): DFQATT, SNEGSKA (reference sequence). V gave up 5 bases and J gave up 13 bases, with 21 bases separating them. CDR3 length: 13 amino acids. The CDR3 is CSARDSPYNGQFF. The CDR3 DNA reads as TGCAGTGCTCGGGACTCGCCGTACAACGGACAGTTCTTC.

This clonotype was counted ten times or more. The V gene is TRBV2, the J gene TRBJ2-5; the D gene is possibly TRBD2 (6 bases). In germline, CDR1 is SNHLY, CDR2 FYNNEI. Trimming pared 8 bases from V and 5 bases from J, leaving 15 bases between. The CDR3 sequence is 13 residues long. The CDR3 protein is CASGGLGRETQYF. The DNA of the CDR3 is TGTGCCAGCGGGGGACTGGGGCGGGAGACCCAGTACTTC.

This clonotype appeared many times. J is TRBJ2-7 and V is TRBV2; TRBD2 matches at 11 bases. The germline CDR1 and CDR2 sequences are SNHLY and FYNNEI. The CDR3 has 13 amino acids. J was trimmed by 3 bases and V by 8 bases; bases with no gene match: 3. The chain's CDR3 is CASRLAGIYEQYF. Written as DNA, the CDR3 is TGTGCCAGCCGACTAGCGGGGATCTACGAGCAGTACTTC.

As to this clonotype: This sequence is one base from a far larger clone and is likely a read error. This rearrangement joins TRBV11-3 to TRBJ2-1; 9 bases fit TRBD2. V gave up 5 bases and J gave up 2 bases; unmatched junction bases: 7. The CDR3 loop spans 16 amino acids. Germline loops: CDR1 SGHNT, CDR2 YENEEA. The CDR3 DNA sequence: TGTGCCAGCAGCCCCCGACTAGCGGAACCCTACAATGAGCAGTTCTTC. As protein: CASSPRLAEPYNEQFF.

This clonotype has a handful of counts. The V and J genes are TRBV19 and TRBJ2-7, with no clear D. The CDR3 is 14 amino acids. Germline loops: CDR1 LNHDA, CDR2 SQIVND (reference sequence). Trimming cost V 9 bases and J 2 bases, with 17 bases left between them. The CDR3 here is CASNDIATPYEQYF. The CDR3 DNA reads as TGTGCCAGCAACGATATAGCAACACCCTACGAGCAGTACTTC.

This clonotype showed up many times. The chain employs TRBV6-4 and TRBJ2-1; 9 positions match TRBD2. This CDR3 has 13 amino acids. With 8 bases clipped from V and 8 bases from J, the junction kept 7 bases outside the gene matches. Germline CDR1 reads MRHNA; CDR2 reads SNTAGT. Written as DNA, the CDR3 is TGTGCCAGCGGGACTAGCAGTGAGGATGAGCAGTTCTTC. It specifies CASGTSSEDEQFF.

Only a few counts were recorded for this clonotype. CDR3 residues: CASSLQGAVGEQYF. The CDR3 DNA reads TGTGCCAGCAGTTTACAGGGGGCCGTTGGAGAGCAGTACTTC. V is TRBV6-5 and J is TRBJ2-7, with 9 bases lining up with TRBD1. The J segment lost 7 bases and the V segment lost 4 bases, leaving 8 bases of the junction unmatched. The germline CDR1 and CDR2 sequences are MNHEY and SVGAGI. This CDR3 spans 14 amino acids.

The genes are TRBV20-1 and TRBJ2-1, with TRBD2 identical over 7 bases. Germline CDR1 reads DFQATT; CDR2 reads SNEGSKA (reference sequence). There are 17 residues in the CDR3. V lost 3 bases and J lost 7; bases outside the gene matches: 18. The CDR3 spells CSASRLSKDGRKNEQFF. CDR3 coding DNA: TGCAGTGCTAGTCGACTCTCAAAGGACGGGAGGAAGAATGAGCAGTTCTTC.